This TCR beta chain was recovered during a study of blood T cell repertoires in COVID-19 (TCRdb year 2020). Turning to the overall study: Collaborator samples came from the United States, Italy and Spain and covered acute and convalescent phases of COVID-19. The prospective study material was composed of cDNA or gDNA derived from T cells, B-cell-depleted T cells, or PBMCs. The dataset comprised deeply sampled blood TCRbeta repertoires from subjects exposed to, actively infected with, or recovered from COVID-19. The repertoires were released in a freely available public database meant as a resource for research on the immune response to SARS-CoV-2. Samples came from the ongoing ImmuneRACE study (first 160 participants) plus 1,254 subjects from 6 global collaborators. The sample metadata nearly always contained a de-identified subject ID, COVID-19 status, age in years and sex. HLA class I and class II types, where available, came from metadata supplied by the sample provider rather than from assay-based typing. Paper-wide results and their limitations: Clinical and demographic metadata were provided uncurated, with the amount varying by source and participant.

The junction shows trimming of 3 bases on V and 9 bases on J, and the gene matches do not reach 9 bases of it. CDR1 and CDR2 were assigned from the germline V gene as SGHTA and FQGNSA. Counted from cysteine to phenylalanine, this CDR3 has 14 amino acids. CDR3 DNA is the only sequence kept; it has 42 bases, read in frame from the first base. Collaborating institutions collected whole blood in K2EDTA tubes following their own protocols. Collaborator samples were shipped for TCRbeta analysis as frozen whole blood, isolated PBMCs, or DNA extracted from either sample type. Regarding this clone: This clone's antigen is unknown. There are no base qualities to consult, and no much larger clone falls within one base.

TCRbeta CDR3 regions were amplified from genomic DNA by means of the immunoSEQ Assay, a bias-controlled multiplex PCR. Per the source publication's procedure: Nucleated cell counts per sample were estimated from amplification of reference gene primers within the assay. Sequence reads were collapsed and filtered to measure the absolute abundance of every unique TCRbeta CDR3 rearrangement. For each sample, productive Simpson clonality was calculated as the square root of Simpson's diversity index across productive rearrangements. Entries here come from immuneACCESS through TCRdb and include only in-frame sequences with V and J called. Some clones fail to appear in such tables; in the studies checked, an unresolved V gene covers under half of the shortfall, and the cause of the remainder is unknown. Clone size and the V and J calls come from that table; the DNA yielded D and trimming. The sample data list 150,000 to 200,000 clones, and about 89% of these were observed just once. Roughly 2.6% of the sample is taken by the ten largest.

The source material was peripheral blood. The rearranged segments are TRBV7-2 and TRBJ1-1, with 8 central nucleotides matching TRBD1. The TCR comes from a man between 35 and 55 years old with active or convalescent COVID-19. CDR3 region: CASSFDRGRPKAFF. The nucleotides read TGTGCCAGCAGCTTCGACAGGGGAAGGCCAAAAGCTTTCTTT.